These 8 T cell receptor beta chains came from one sample sequenced in a study of regulatory T cells in long-lasting Graves disease. Library construction for TCR beta used iRepertoire HTBI primers and Arm-PCR of CDR3 regions. A single record per CDR3 protein comes from TCRdb applying MiXCR to the multiplex PCR reads. The sample includes around 500,000 distinct CDR3 sequences, about 12% of them seen just once. As for time point: newly diagnosed GD, antithyroid drugs for less than 3 months. Extracted RNA from PBMCs served as the source of the TCR library. This same sample was also taken into another study, of T cells in Graves' hyperthyroidism and ophthalmopathy.

The input for sequencing was peripheral blood mononuclear cells (PBMCs), taken at new diagnosis, from a patient treated with antithyroid drugs. The receptors were gathered from a woman in her 30s with Graves disease.

Concerning this clonotype itself: A far larger clone is one nucleotide away, so this likely arose from a read error. The chain has TRBV27 and TRBJ1-2; 9 nucleotides line up with TRBD1. From germline, CDR1 is MNHEY and CDR2 SMNVEV (reference sequence). The CDR3 loop spans 16 amino acids. V trimming: 5 bases; J trimming: 4 bases; junction bases outside the gene matches: 11. Written as DNA, the CDR3 is TGTGCCAGCAGTGATTCTCGACAGGGGGAACGCTATGGCTACACCTTC. It yields the protein CASSDSRQGERYGYTF.

Concerning this clonotype: It may be a read error: a sequence one base away is much more abundant. The CDR3 region has the DNA TGTGCCAGCAGCTTCGGGACAGGGGTAAATAATTCACCCCCCCACTTT. Its translation: CASSFGTGVNNSPPHF. The chain carries TRBV11-2 and TRBJ1-6; 10 nucleotides align to TRBD1. The CDR3 covers 16 residues. Germline CDR1 reads SGHAT; CDR2 reads FQNNGV.

This clonotype turned up a few times. This chain links TRBV25-1 with TRBJ2-5, with D perhaps matching TRBD2 (6 bases). The V end lost 10 bases, the J end lost 7 bases, and 19 bases lay between the germline ends. The germline V gene encodes CDR1 MGHDK and CDR2 SYGVNS. CDR3 length equals 13 residues. The CDR3 nucleotides read TGTGCCACCTTTAGCGGAATCACGGGGACCCAGTACTTC. It yields the protein CATFSGITGTQYF.

The rearrangement joins TRBV29-1 to TRBJ1-1; TRBD1 agrees at 8 bases. CDR3 length equals 14 residues. J gave up 4 bases and V 2 bases, and 6 bases lay outside the gene matches. Germline CDR1 reads SQVTM; CDR2 reads ANQGSEA. The CDR3 spells CSVEQGAQGTEAFF. The CDR3 DNA is TGCAGCGTTGAACAGGGGGCACAAGGCACTGAAGCTTTCTTT. Variable domain in full (rest from reference TRBV29-1 and TRBJ1-1): SAVISQKPSRDICQRGTSLTIQCQVDSQVTMMFWYRQQPGQSLTLIATANQGSEATYESGFVIDKFPISRPNLTFSTLTVSNMSPEDSSIYLCSVEQGAQGTEAFFGQGTRLTVV.

This clonotype was seen at least ten times. The chain has TRBV12-3 or TRBV12-4 and TRBJ2-2; D call uncertain. This CDR3 comprises 15 residues. The ends were cut back, 5 bases at V and 3 bases at J, with 13 bases in the middle. The chain's CDR3 is CASSPVGSYTGELFF. CDR3 in DNA: TGTGCCAGCAGTCCCGTGGGTAGCTACACCGGGGAGCTGTTTTTT.

This clonotype was seen a handful of times. A clone one base away is much larger, so this may be a read error. CDR3 coding DNA: TGCCGTGCTAGAGAAGGGTGGCTTCGACGTCCTGAAGCTTTCTTT. Protein product: CRAREGWLRRPEAFF. The chain is built from TRBV20-1 and TRBJ1-1; D ambiguous. The CDR3 has 15 residues. Looked up from germline, CDR1 is DFQATT and CDR2 is SNEGSKA (reference sequence).

This chain connects TRBV19 to TRBJ2-2; TRBD1 matches 8 bases. Germline V gene data show CDR1 as LNHDA and CDR2 as SQIVND (reference sequence). The CDR3 extends over 14 amino acids. Unmatched junction bases numbered 3, after V lost 9 bases and J lost 0 bases. The DNA of the CDR3 is TGTGCCAGCGGGACAGGCCCGAACACCGGGGAGCTGTTTTTT. It encodes CASGTGPNTGELFF. Together with reference TRBV19 and TRBJ2-2, the CDR3 gives the full variable domain: DGGITQSPKYLFRKEGQNVTLSCEQNLNHDAMYWYRQDPGQGLRLIYYSQIVNDFQKGDIAEGYSVSREKKESFPLTVTSAQKNPTAFYLCASGTGPNTGELFFGEGSRLTVL.

This clonotype has more than one count but fewer than ten. V is TRBV6-2 or TRBV6-3 and J is TRBJ2-2; 9 bases match TRBD1. Germline CDR1 reads MNHEY; CDR2 reads SVGEGT. The junction had 7 bases not matched to a gene; V was cut back by 2 bases and J by 6 bases. This CDR3 has 16 amino acids. The CDR3: CASSYGYNRGPGELFF. DNA for the CDR3: TGTGCCAGCAGTTACGGCTATAACAGGGGGCCCGGGGAGCTGTTTTTT.